This T cell receptor beta chain was observed in a study of T cell changes during pregnancy in multiple sclerosis. About this clone itself: The junction differs from germline at one of its ends, possibly a read error.

Sequencing used immunoSEQ multiplex PCR; TCRdb keeps in-frame clones, though not all of them. Of roughly 42,000 clones listed, about 91% are singletons. The CDR3 is 15 amino acids. The germline V gene has CDR1 SSHAT and CDR2 FNYEAQ (reference sequence). The specimen was CD4+ T cells from peripheral blood mononuclear cells, collected in the second trimester of pregnancy. The rearrangement uses TRBV7-7 and TRBJ2-3; TRBD1 matches at 10 bases. The receptor was isolated from a female donor in good health, enrolled as a control in a pregnancy study. The CDR3 spells CASSLDGTGADTQYF. The CDR3 DNA follows: TGTGCTAGCAGCTTAGATGGGACAGGGGCAGATACGCAGTATTTT. The complete variable domain, with remaining parts taken from reference TRBV7-7 and TRBJ2-3, reads GAGVSQSPRYKVTKRGQDVTLRCDPISSHATLYWYQQALGQGPEFLTYFNYEAQPDKSGLPSDRFSAERPEGSISTLTIQRTEQRDSAMYRCASSLDGTGADTQYFGPGTRLTVL.